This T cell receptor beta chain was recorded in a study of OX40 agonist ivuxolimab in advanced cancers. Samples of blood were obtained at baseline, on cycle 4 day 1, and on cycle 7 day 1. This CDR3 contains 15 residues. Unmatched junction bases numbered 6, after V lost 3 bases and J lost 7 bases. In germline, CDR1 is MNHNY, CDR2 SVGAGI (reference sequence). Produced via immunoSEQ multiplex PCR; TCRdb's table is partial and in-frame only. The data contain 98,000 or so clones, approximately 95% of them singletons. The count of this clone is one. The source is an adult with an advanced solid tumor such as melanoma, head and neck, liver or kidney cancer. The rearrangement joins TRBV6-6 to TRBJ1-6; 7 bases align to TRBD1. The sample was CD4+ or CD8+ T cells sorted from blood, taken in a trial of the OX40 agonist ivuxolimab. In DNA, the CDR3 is TGTGCCAGCAGTTATAGACAGGGAGGGAATTCACCCCTCCACTTT. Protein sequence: CASSYRQGGNSPLHF.